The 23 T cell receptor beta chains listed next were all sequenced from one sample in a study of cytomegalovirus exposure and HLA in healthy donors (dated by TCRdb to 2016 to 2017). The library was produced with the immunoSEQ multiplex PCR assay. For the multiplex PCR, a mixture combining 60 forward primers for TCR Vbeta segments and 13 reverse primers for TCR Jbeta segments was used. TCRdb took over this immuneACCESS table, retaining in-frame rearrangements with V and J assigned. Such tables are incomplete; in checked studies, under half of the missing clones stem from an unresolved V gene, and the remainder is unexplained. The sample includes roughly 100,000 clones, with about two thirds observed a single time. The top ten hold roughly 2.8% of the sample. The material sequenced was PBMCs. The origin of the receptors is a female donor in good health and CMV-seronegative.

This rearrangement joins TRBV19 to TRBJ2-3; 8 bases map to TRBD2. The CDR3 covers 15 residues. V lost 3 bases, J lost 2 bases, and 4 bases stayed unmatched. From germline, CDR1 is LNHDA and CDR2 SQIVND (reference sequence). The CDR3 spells CASSIGSGATDTQYF. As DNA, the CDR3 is TGTGCCAGTAGTATCGGTAGCGGGGCCACAGATACGCAGTATTTT.

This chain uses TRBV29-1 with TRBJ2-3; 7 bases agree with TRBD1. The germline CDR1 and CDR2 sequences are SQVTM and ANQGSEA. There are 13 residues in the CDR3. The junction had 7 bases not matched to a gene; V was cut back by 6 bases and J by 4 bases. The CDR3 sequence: CSVDRTGADTQYF. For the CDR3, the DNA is TGCAGCGTCGACCGGACAGGCGCAGATACGCAGTATTTT.

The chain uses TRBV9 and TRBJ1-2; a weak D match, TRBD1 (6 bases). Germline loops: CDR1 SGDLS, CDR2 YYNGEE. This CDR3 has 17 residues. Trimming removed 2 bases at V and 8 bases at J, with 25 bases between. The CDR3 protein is CASSVAGRQDALEGYTF. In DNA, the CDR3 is TGTGCCAGCAGCGTCGCGGGCCGACAGGACGCATTGGAGGGCTACACCTTC. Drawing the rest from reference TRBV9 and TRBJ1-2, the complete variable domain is DSGVTQTPKHLITATGQRVTLRCSPRSGDLSVYWYQQSLDQGLQFLIQYYNGEERAKGNILERFSAQQFPDLHSELNLSSLELGDSALYFCASSVAGRQDALEGYTFGSGTRLTVV.

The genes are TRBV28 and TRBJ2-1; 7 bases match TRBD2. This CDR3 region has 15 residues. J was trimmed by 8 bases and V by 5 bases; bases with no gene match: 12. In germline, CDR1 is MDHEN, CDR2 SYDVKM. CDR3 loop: CASSRWFGGSYEQFF. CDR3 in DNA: TGTGCCAGCAGTCGCTGGTTCGGCGGGAGCTATGAGCAGTTCTTC.

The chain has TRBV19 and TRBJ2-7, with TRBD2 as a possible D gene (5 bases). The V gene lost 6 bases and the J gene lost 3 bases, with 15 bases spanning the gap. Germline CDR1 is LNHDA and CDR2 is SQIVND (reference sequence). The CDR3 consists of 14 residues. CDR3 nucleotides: TGTGCCAGTAGCCAGCGGAGTGGAGGCTACGAGCAGTACTTC. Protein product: CASSQRSGGYEQYF.

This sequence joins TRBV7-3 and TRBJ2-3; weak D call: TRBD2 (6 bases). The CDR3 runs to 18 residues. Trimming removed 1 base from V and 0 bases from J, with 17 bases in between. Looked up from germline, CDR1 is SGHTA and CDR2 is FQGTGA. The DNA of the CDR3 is TGTGCCAGCAGCTTAAGAGGTCGGTTAGCGGCTAGCACAGATACGCAGTATTTT. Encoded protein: CASSLRGRLAASTDTQYF.

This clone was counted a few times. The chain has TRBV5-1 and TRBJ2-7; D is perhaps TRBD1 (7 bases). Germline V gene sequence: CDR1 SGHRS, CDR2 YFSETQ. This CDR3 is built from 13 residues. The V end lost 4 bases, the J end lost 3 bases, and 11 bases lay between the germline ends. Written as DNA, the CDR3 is TGCGCCAGCAGCGCGGGACAGAACTACGAGCAGTACTTC. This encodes CASSAGQNYEQYF.

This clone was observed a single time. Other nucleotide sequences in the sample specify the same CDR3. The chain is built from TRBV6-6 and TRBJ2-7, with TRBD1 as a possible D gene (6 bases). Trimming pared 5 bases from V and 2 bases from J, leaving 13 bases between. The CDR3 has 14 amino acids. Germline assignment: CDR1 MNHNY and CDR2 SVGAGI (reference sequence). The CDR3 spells CASSRDRKAYEQYF. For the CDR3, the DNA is TGTGCCAGCAGTCGAGACAGGAAAGCCTACGAGCAGTACTTC.

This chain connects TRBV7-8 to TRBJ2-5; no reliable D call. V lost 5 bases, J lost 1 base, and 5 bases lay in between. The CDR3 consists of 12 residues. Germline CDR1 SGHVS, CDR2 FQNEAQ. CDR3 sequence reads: CASSLFQETQYF. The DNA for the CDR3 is TGTGCCAGCAGCCTATTCCAAGAGACCCAGTACTTC.

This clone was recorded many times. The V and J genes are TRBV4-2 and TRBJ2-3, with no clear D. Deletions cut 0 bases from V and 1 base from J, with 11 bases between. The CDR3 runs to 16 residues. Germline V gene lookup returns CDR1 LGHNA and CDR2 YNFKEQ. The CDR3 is CASSQEKAPRTDTQYF. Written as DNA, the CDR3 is TGTGCCAGCAGCCAAGAAAAAGCGCCTCGCACAGATACGCAGTATTTT.

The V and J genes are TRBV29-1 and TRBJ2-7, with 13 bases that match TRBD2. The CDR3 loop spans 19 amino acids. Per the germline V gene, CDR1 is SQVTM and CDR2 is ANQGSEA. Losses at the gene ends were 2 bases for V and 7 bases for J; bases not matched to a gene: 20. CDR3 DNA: TGCAGCGTTGAATCGATAGGTCACGCCGGACTAGCGGGAGTGGGTGAGCAGTACTTC. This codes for CSVESIGHAGLAGVGEQYF.

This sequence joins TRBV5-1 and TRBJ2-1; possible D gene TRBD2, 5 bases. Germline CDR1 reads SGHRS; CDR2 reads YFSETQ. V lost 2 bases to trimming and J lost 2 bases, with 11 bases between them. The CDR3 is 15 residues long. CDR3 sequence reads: CASSFLRAPYNEQFF. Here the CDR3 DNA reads TGCGCCAGCAGCTTTCTGCGGGCACCCTACAATGAGCAGTTCTTC.

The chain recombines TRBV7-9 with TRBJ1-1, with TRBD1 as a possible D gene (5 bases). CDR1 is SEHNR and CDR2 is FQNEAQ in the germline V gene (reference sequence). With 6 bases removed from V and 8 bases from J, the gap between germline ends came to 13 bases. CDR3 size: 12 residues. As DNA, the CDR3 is TGTGCCAGCAGTTCGTCGTCAGGGGAAGCTTTCTTT. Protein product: CASSSSSGEAFF.

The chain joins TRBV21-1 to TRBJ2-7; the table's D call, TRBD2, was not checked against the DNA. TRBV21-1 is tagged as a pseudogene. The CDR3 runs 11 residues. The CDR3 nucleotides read TGTGCCAGCACGGGGGGCTACGAGCAGTACTTC. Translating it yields CASTGGYEQYF.

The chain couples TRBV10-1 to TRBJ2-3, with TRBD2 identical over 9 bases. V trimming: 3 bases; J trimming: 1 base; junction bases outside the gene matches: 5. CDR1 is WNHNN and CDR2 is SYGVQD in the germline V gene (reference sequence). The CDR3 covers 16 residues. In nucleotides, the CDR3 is TGCGCCAGCAGTGATACAGCGGGAGGCGGCACAGATACGCAGTATTTT. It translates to CASSDTAGGGTDTQYF.

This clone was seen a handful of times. The CDR3 loop is CASSPGPYTEAFF. CDR3 in DNA: TGTGCCAGCAGCCCCGGTCCTTACACTGAAGCTTTCTTT. The chain employs TRBV7-3 and TRBJ1-1; D unresolved. The CDR3 totals 13 residues. Trimming shortened V by 5 bases and J by 3 bases, and 10 bases separated the two germline ends. Germline V gene data show CDR1 as SGHTA and CDR2 as FQGTGA.

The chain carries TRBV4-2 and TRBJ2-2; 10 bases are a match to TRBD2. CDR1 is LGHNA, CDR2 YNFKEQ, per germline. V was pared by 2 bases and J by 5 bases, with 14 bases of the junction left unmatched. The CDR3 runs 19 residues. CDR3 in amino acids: CASSQFSSAGGTRTGELFF. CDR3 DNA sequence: TGTGCCAGCAGCCAATTTTCCTCAGCGGGAGGGACGAGGACCGGGGAGCTGTTTTTT.

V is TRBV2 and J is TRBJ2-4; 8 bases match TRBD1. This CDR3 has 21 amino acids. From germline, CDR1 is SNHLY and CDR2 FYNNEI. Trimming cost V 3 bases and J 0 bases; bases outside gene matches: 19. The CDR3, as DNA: TGTGCCAGCAGTGACCCGACAGGGGACCTCTGGACCACCTTAGCCAAAAACATTCAGTACTTC. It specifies CASSDPTGDLWTTLAKNIQYF.

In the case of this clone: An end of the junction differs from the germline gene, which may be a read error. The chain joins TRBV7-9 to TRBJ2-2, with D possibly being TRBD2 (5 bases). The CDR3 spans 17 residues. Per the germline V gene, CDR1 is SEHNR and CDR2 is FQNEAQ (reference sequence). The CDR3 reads CASRSHVGPANTGELFF. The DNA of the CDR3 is TGTGCCAGCAGATCCCACGTAGGCCCAGCAAACACCGGGGAGTTGTTTTTT.

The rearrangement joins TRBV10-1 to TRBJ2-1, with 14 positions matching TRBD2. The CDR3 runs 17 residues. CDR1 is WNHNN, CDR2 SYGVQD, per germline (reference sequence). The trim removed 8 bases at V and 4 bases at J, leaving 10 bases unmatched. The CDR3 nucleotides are TGCGCCAGCGGAAGACTAGCGGGAGGGCCGGTTTACAATGAGCAGTTCTTC. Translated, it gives CASGRLAGGPVYNEQFF.

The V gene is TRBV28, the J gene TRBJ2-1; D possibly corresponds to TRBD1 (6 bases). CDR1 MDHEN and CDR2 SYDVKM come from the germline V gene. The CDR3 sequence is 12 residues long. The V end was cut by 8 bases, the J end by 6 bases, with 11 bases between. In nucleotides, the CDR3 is TGTGCCAGCTGGGGACAAAGCAATGAGCAGTTCTTC. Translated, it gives CASWGQSNEQFF.

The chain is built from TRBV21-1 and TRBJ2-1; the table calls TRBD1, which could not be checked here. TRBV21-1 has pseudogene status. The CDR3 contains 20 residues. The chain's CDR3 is CASSDRDRGRCGSPGDEQFF. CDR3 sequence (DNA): TGTGCCAGCAGCGACCGGGACAGGGGGCGATGCGGGAGCCCCGGGGATGAGCAGTTCTTC.

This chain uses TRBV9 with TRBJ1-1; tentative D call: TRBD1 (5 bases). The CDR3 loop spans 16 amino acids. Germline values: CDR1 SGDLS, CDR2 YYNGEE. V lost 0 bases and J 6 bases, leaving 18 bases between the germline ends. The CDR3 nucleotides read TGTGCCAGCAGCGTAGAACCCACCCTTGGGGGGGCTGAAGCTTTCTTT. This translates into CASSVEPTLGGAEAFF. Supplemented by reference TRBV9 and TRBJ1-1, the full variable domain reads DSGVTQTPKHLITATGQRVTLRCSPRSGDLSVYWYQQSLDQGLQFLIQYYNGEERAKGNILERFSAQQFPDLHSELNLSSLELGDSALYFCASSVEPTLGGAEAFFGQGTRLTVV.